Sequencing of this TCR beta chain was carried out in a study of shared clonotypes between healthy human individuals (dated by TCRdb to between 2020 and 2021). About the investigation overall: The cohort comprised a couple of women and a few men aged 18 to 49 years. For each donor, CD4 naive and CD4 memory were each given three plates, CD8 naive was given two plates, and CD8 memory was given one plate. The study deeply sequenced blood TCR repertoires of about 5 healthy adults to estimate repertoire size and the extent of clonotype sharing between individuals. Different laboratories and diverse techniques were used to prepare libraries and sequence TCR repertoires, to increase sequencing depth and limit assay-specific biases. Between about 0.85 and 9.5 billion PBMCs per donor were obtained by leukapheresis. Overall study results and their limits: Only blood was sampled, and tissue TCR repertoires likely differ from those in blood. Naive subsets generally had larger estimated clonotype richness than memory subsets. Approximately 5% of naive CD4, roughly 3.5% of naive CD8, around 2.3% of memory CD4, and 0.4% of memory CD8 clonotypes were shared across several donors. Pairwise subsampling indicated that sequencing depth was expected to affect the degree of clonotype sharing among donors. Incomplete sequencing was indicated by rarefaction of sorted-subset datasets, despite the large sequencing depth. The small number of donors limited the genetic and exposure-history diversity represented. Compared with non-shared clonotypes, the clonotypes found in all four sorted-subset donors had higher generation probabilities.

The junction carries 17 bases between V and J, which are trimmed by 5 bases and 7 bases respectively. The germline V gene gives CDR1 as MDHEN and CDR2 as SYDVKM. The CDR3 measures 15 amino acids from cysteine to phenylalanine. Only the CDR3 DNA is retained, 45 bases long and in frame from the first base. The donors were healthy, HIV-negative adults who had no recently reported acute infections or vaccinations. Only Caucasian adults living in Nashville, Tennessee, USA were represented among the donors. CD4+ T cells were enriched through magnetic negative selection, after which naive cells were positively selected on CD45RA and the remaining negative fraction served as the memory subset. Blood was obtained by leukapheresis, after which PBMCs were separated by Ficoll-Histopaque density gradient centrifugation and cryopreserved in liquid nitrogen vapor phase. Purity and quantity of every magnetically sorted T cell population were checked by analytical flow cytometry. From each sorted fraction, genomic DNA was isolated and quantified by UV absorbance on a Nanodrop 2000c.

On this clone itself: Its binding antigen is unknown. Base-call qualities are not available, and no considerably larger clone is one nucleotide away.

Using the deep immunoSEQ assay, multiplex PCR amplified TCR CDR3 regions from genomic DNA. Extracted genomic DNA from each cell subset was spread evenly across all wells of several immunoSEQ 96-well plates, with each plate serving as a replicate. For sorted subsets, 150 to 250 ng genomic DNA, equal to 30,000 or so T cell genomes, was loaded into each replicate PCR. Purified libraries were quantified with a Qubit 3.0 fluorometer, sized on a Bioanalyzer 2100, and re-quantified with the KAPA Library Quantification kit. Each immunoSEQ 96-well plate was sequenced on its own single-read 150-cycle Illumina NextSeq 550 flow cell. The authors processed their data as follows. Because only junctional sequences without quality scores were contained in the immunoSEQ output, filtering matching that applied to full-length reads could not be performed. To assign V/J genes and CDR3, sequences were annotated using PyIR, a Python wrapper for IgBLAST v1.9, with IMGT germline references. Reads with weak V/J assignments (E-value above 1e-6), missing CDR3, stop codons, out-of-frame junctions, or ambiguous translated residues were removed. V3J clonotypes were defined by identical inferred V gene, J gene, and CDR3 amino acid sequence. Percentage overlap between repertoires was calculated by dividing the number of shared unique clonotypes by the size of the smaller repertoire. RTK rarefaction, the Chao1 estimator, and Recon v2.1 estimates of unobserved clonotypes were used to assess repertoire richness. Generation probabilities were computed with OLGA for all TCRbeta clonotypes obtained by the gDNA method from four donors. TCRdb carries this immuneACCESS record with in-frame sequences only. Its versions omit some clonotypes, under half of them owing to an unresolved V gene in the studies checked, with the rest unexplained. Clonal size and the V and J genes are those of that table, whereas D and trimming came from the DNA. The sample has more than 900,000 clones on record, about 84% of them singletons. The ten largest clones take up 0.55% to 0.7% of the sample.

Sequencing used memory CD4+ T cells from PBMCs. The intended sense of this specimen's cell subset or site label: CD45RA-negative fraction. The sequence links TRBV28 to TRBJ1-4; TRBD1 is perhaps the D gene, given 6 matching bases. The sequence was collected from a man younger than 35 in good health. Some clones in this sample may be carry-over from other donors' samples. The DNA is TGTGCCAGCAGTCTCTTAGGGGGGCGCTTTGAAAAACTGTTTTTT. Its product reads: CASSLLGGRFEKLFF.